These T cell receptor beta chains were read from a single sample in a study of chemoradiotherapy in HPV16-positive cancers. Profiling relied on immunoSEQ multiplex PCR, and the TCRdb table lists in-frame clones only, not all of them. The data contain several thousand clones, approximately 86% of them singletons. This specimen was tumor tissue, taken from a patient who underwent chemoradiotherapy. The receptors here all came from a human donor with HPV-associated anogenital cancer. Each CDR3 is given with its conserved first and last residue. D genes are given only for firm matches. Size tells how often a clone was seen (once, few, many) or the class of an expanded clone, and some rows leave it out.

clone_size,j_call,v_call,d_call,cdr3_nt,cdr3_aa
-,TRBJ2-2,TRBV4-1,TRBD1,TGCGCCAGCAGCCAAGAATGGACAGGGACCCTTGAGGGCGGGGAGCTGTTTTTT,CASSQEWTGTLEGGELFF
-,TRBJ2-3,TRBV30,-,TGTGCCTGGTCCGGTAACGAGGATACGCAGTATTTT,CAWSGNEDTQYF
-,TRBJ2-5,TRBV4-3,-,TGCGCCAGCAGCCAATGGGGGTCCCAAGAGACCCAGTACTTC,CASSQWGSQETQYF
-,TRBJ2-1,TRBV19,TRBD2,TGTGCCAGTGGCCCAAGTTACGGGAGGGCCGATAATGAGCAGTTCTTC,CASGPSYGRADNEQFF
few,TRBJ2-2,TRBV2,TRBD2,TGTGCCAGCACTTCAGCGGGAGCAGGGATGGCCGGGGAGCTGTTTTTT,CASTSAGAGMAGELFF
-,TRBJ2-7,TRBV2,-,TGTGCCAGCAGTGAAAAAGCGATTATCTACGAGCAGTACTTC,CASSEKAIIYEQYF
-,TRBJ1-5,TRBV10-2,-,TGCGCCAGCAGTGAGTGGAGCGCCCAGCCCCAGCATTTT,CASSEWSAQPQHF
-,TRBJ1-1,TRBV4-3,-,TGCGCCAGCAGCCTCTCTCAGGGTGGGGACACTGAAGCTTTCTTT,CASSLSQGGDTEAFF
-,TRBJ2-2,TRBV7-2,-,TGTGCCAGCAGGGCGGGACGGCTGAACACCGGGGAGCTGTTTTTT,CASRAGRLNTGELFF
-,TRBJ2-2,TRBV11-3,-,TGTGCCAGCAGCTTAAACACCGGGGAGCTGTTTTTT,CASSLNTGELFF
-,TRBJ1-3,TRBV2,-,TGTGCCAGCAGTGAAGTCTGGCCGAACTCTGGAAACACCATATATTTT,CASSEVWPNSGNTIYF
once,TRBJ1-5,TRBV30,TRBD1,TGTGCCTGGAGCGGACAGGGGAGGCGGGATCAGCCCCAGCATTTT,CAWSGQGRRDQPQHF
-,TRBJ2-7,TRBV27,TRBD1,TGTGCCAGCAGTCCTAGACGGGGACAGCTCTACGAGCAGTACTTC,CASSPRRGQLYEQYF
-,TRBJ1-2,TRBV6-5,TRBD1,TGTGCCAGCAGTCCCACAGGGGGCAATAACTATGGCTACACCTTC,CASSPTGGNNYGYTF
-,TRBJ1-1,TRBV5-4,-,TGTGCCAGCAGACTCCAGGTGAACACTGAAGCTTTCTTT,CASRLQVNTEAFF
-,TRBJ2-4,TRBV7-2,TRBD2,TGTGCCAGCAGCTTAGTCGGACGGGGGGGAGACATTCAGTACTTC,CASSLVGRGGDIQYF
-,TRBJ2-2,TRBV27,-,TGTGCCAGCAGTTTGTGGAGGAACACCGGGGAGCTGTTTTTT,CASSLWRNTGELFF
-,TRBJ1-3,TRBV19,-,TGTGCCACTCGAGATGGGGGGACTGGAAACACCATATATTTT,CATRDGGTGNTIYF
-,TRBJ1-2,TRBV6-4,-,TGTGCCAGCAGATTGAACCCTGATGGCTATGGCTACACCTTC,CASRLNPDGYGYTF
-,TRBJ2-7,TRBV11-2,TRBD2,TGTGCCAGTAAACCTTGGAGCGGGATATCCGACGAGCAGTACTTC,CASKPWSGISDEQYF
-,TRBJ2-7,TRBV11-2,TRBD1,TGTGCCAGCAGCTTAACAGGACAGGGGGGACAAAGGTACTTC,CASSLTGQGGQRYF
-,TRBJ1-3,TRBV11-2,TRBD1,TGTGCCAGCAGCTTAGTAGGACAGGGGGGAAACACCATATATTTT,CASSLVGQGGNTIYF
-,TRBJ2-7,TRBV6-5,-,TGTGCCAGCAGTTCAACTTGGGGCAACGAGCAGTACTTC,CASSSTWGNEQYF
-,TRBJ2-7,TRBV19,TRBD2,TGTGCCAGTAGGCCGACTAGCTTGGGCGAGCAGTACTTC,CASRPTSLGEQYF
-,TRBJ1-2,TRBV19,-,TGTGCCAGCTCAGGGAATCTCTATGGCTACACCTTC,CASSGNLYGYTF
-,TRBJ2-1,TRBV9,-,TGTGCCAGCAGCCTAAACAATGAGCAGTTCTTC,CASSLNNEQFF
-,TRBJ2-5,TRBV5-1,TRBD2,TGCGCCAGCAGCTTGGCTGCGGGAGTGAGTTTGGAGACCCAGTACTTC,CASSLAAGVSLETQYF
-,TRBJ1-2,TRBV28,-,TGTGCCAGCAGAGCCTACTATGGCTACACCTTC,CASRAYYGYTF
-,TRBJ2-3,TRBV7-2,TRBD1,TGTGCCAGCAGCTACGACAGGGGGTTTGGTTCTAGCACAGATACGCAGTATTTT,CASSYDRGFGSSTDTQYF
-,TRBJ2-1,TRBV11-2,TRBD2,TGTGCCAGCAGCTTAGATCGGGGAGGCGGGAGAGTGTTTAATGAGCAGTTCTTC,CASSLDRGGGRVFNEQFF
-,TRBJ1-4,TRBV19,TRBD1,TGTGCCAGTAGGCCCCGCGGCAGGGGGCATGGTGAAAAACTGTTTTTT,CASRPRGRGHGEKLFF
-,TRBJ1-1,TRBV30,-,TGTGCCTGGAGTCCCATCTCCAGGGGAGCCACTGAAGCTTTCTTT,CAWSPISRGATEAFF
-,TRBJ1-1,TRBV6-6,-,TGTGCCAGCAGTTCCGGGACGGCTAACACTGAAGCTTTCTTT,CASSSGTANTEAFF
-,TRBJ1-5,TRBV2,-,TGTGCCAGCAGTGTGGGCAATCAGCCCCAGCATTTT,CASSVGNQPQHF
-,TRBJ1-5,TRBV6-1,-,TGTGCCAGCAGCCCGACAGGTCAGGGGCAGCCCCAGCATTTT,CASSPTGQGQPQHF
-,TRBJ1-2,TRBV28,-,TGTGCCAGCAGTTTGGACAGTAACTATGGCTACACCTTC,CASSLDSNYGYTF
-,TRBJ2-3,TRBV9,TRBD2,TGTGCCAGCAGCGCCGGGGGGGGGAGTGGCACAGATACGCAGTATTTT,CASSAGGGSGTDTQYF
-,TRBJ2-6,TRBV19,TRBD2,TGTGCCAGTAGTCCGGGGACTAGCGGGAGGTCGTCTGGGGCCAACGTCCTGACTTTC,CASSPGTSGRSSGANVLTF
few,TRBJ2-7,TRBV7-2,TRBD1,TGTGCCAGCAGCCCGGGGACAGGGGGCAGCGACGAGCAGTACTTC,CASSPGTGGSDEQYF
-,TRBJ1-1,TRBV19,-,TGTGCCAGTAGTAGAGGTCCGGGACGAGCTTTCTTT,CASSRGPGRAFF
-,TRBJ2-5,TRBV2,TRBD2,TGTGCCAGCAGTGAAGGGGTACTAGCGGGAGTAGAGACCCAGTACTTC,CASSEGVLAGVETQYF
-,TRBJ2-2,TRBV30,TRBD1,TGTGCCGGGACAGGGGACACCGGGGAGCTGTTTTTT,CAGTGDTGELFF
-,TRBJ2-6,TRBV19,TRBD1,TGTGCCAGTAGTAGGGATGCGACAGGGATTGGGGCCAACGTCCTGACTTTC,CASSRDATGIGANVLTF
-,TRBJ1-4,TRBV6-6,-,TGTGCCACTCAACAGCGGTCTAATGAAAAACTGTTTTTT,CATQQRSNEKLFF
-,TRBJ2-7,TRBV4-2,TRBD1,TGTGCCAGCAGCCAACCGGGACAGGGCTACGAGCAGTACTTC,CASSQPGQGYEQYF